This TCR beta chain is drawn from a study of T-cell memory formation after mild COVID-19. Findings and caveats of the study: Later expanders leaned toward CD4+, whereas clones contracting from day 15 to 85 were balanced CD4/CD8. Shrinking CD4+ clones resided mostly in CM and EM, and CD8+ ones in EMRA.

The sample holds a few counts of this clonotype. Its antigen is unknown. The CDR3 covers 15 residues. The V segment lost 4 bases and the J segment 3 bases; nucleotides outside the gene matches: 6. CDR1 SGHNT and CDR2 YYREEE come from the germline V gene (reference sequence). TCRdb ran MiXCR on the 5' RACE reads and lists one entry per CDR3 protein. The data show roughly 110,000 distinct CDR3 sequences, around 14% seen once. The specimen was PBMCs or a T cell subset sorted from them (not recorded which). The receptor comes from a man aged 18 to 30 who had mild COVID-19 (a few samples of this study predate the infection). Cell type and time point are not known. The J gene is TRBJ1-1, the V gene TRBV5-4; 10 positions agree with TRBD1. CDR3 DNA sequence: TGTGCCAGCAGCCCCAGGACAGGGGGAGACACTGAAGCTTTCTTT. Protein: CASSPRTGGDTEAFF.